This T cell receptor beta chain derives from a study of OX40 agonist ivuxolimab in advanced cancers. In the study overall: The eligibility criteria allowed prior anti-PD-1, anti-PD-L1 or anti-CTLA-4 therapy, and approximately 42% had some.

This table comes from immunoSEQ multiplex PCR, and its TCRdb copy is limited to in-frame clones, with some not included. The sample contains tens of thousands of clones, 75% to 90% of which appear only once. The TCR originated in an adult with an advanced solid tumor such as melanoma, head and neck, liver or kidney cancer. This specimen consisted of CD4+ or CD8+ T cells sorted from blood, obtained in a trial of the OX40 agonist ivuxolimab.

The CDR3 reads CASSSDSRSGANVLTF. For the CDR3, the DNA is TGTGCCAGCAGCTCGGACAGTCGCTCTGGGGCCAACGTCCTGACTTTC. This chain joins TRBV7-9 and TRBJ2-6; weak D call: TRBD1 (6 bases). V gave up 4 bases and J gave up 0 bases, with 10 bases separating them. This CDR3 contains 16 residues. The germline V gene has CDR1 SEHNR and CDR2 FQNEAQ (reference sequence). Drawing the rest from reference TRBV7-9 and TRBJ2-6, the complete variable domain is DTGVSQNPRHKITKRGQNVTFRCDPISEHNRLYWYRQTLGQGPEFLTYFQNEAQLEKSRLLSDRFSAERPKGSFSTLEIQRTEQGDSAMYLCASSSDSRSGANVLTFGAGSRLTVL.